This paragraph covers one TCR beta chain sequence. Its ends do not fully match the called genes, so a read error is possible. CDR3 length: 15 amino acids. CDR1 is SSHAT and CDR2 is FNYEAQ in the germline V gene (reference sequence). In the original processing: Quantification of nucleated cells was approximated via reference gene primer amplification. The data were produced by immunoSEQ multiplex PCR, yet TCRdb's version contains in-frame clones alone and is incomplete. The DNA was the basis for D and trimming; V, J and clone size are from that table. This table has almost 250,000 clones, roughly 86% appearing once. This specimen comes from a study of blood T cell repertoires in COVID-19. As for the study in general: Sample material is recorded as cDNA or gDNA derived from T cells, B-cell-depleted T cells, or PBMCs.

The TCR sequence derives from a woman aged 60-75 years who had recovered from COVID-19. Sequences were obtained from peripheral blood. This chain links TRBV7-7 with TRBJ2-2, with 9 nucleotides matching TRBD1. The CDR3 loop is CASSGGTGWTGELFF. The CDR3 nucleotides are TGTGCTAGCAGCGGAGGGACAGGGTGGACCGGGGAGCTGTTTTTT. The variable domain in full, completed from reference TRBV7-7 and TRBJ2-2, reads GAGVSQSPRYKVTKRGQDVTLRCDPISSHATLYWYQQALGQGPEFLTYFNYEAQPDKSGLPSDRFSAERPEGSISTLTIQRTEQRDSAMYRCASSGGTGWTGELFFGEGSRLTVL.